These T cell receptor beta chains were read from a single sample in a study of T cell changes during pregnancy in multiple sclerosis. Profiling relied on immunoSEQ multiplex PCR, and the TCRdb table lists in-frame clones only, not all of them. Counted here are tens of thousands of clones, roughly nine tenths occurring once; the ten biggest clones make up 0.67%. Material: CD4+ T cells from peripheral blood mononuclear cells, obtained in the third trimester of pregnancy. These TCRs come from a female donor in good health, enrolled as a control in a pregnancy study. Both conserved end residues are part of each CDR3. The D gene is left open where the match is weak. Size tells how often a clone was seen (once, few, many) or the class of an expanded clone, and some rows leave it out.

cdr3_aa,cdr3_nt,v_call,clone_size,d_call,j_call
CASSPGLAGHRNTGELFF,TGCGCCAGCAGCCCGGGACTAGCGGGACACCGAAACACCGGGGAGCTGTTTTTT,TRBV5-1,-,TRBD2,TRBJ2-2
CASSQTGTGPGNTIYF,TGTGCCAGCAGCCAGACTGGGACAGGCCCTGGAAACACCATATATTTT,TRBV7-9,-,TRBD1,TRBJ1-3
CASSLSVEQYF,TGTGCCAGCAGTTTGTCGGTCGAGCAGTACTTC,TRBV25-1,-,-,TRBJ2-7
CASSPGHENTEAFF,TGTGCCAGCAGCCCGGGACATGAGAACACTGAAGCTTTCTTT,TRBV7-6,-,-,TRBJ1-1
CASSPPPSYEQYF,TGTGCCAGCAGTCCCCCCCCGTCCTACGAGCAGTACTTC,TRBV28,-,-,TRBJ2-7
CATSREGATYEQYF,TGTGCCACCAGCAGAGAAGGGGCGACCTACGAGCAGTACTTC,TRBV15,-,-,TRBJ2-7
CASSPPVQRDYGYTF,TGTGCCAGCTCACCACCCGTGCAGAGGGACTATGGCTACACCTTC,TRBV18,-,-,TRBJ1-2
CASSFGLAGTDTQYF,TGTGCCAGCAGCTTCGGACTAGCGGGCACAGATACGCAGTATTTT,TRBV7-8,-,TRBD2,TRBJ2-3
CASSHGLFSSYEQYF,TGTGCCAGCAGTCATGGCCTTTTCAGCTCCTACGAGCAGTACTTC,TRBV5-6,-,-,TRBJ2-7
CASSPLEYEQYF,TGTGCCAGCTCACCCCTAGAGTACGAGCAGTACTTC,TRBV18,medium-sized,-,TRBJ2-7
CSIRLWGPKPYNSPLHF,TGCAGCATCCGCCTTTGGGGGCCTAAACCTTATAATTCACCCCTCCACTTT,TRBV29-1,-,-,TRBJ1-6
CASRSFGGKHEKLFF,TGTGCCAGCAGATCATTTGGAGGGAAACATGAAAAACTGTTTTTT,TRBV5-6,-,-,TRBJ1-4
CATKFRGSTGELFF,TGTGCCACCAAATTCAGAGGGAGCACCGGGGAGCTGTTTTTT,TRBV15,-,-,TRBJ2-2
CASSNRGPGELFF,TGTGCCAGTAGTAACAGGGGGCCCGGGGAGCTGTTTTTT,TRBV19,-,TRBD1,TRBJ2-2
CASSLDRESQDTQYF,TGTGCCAGCAGTTTGGACAGGGAGTCGCAAGATACGCAGTATTTT,TRBV6-4,-,TRBD1,TRBJ2-3
CASSRRGATEAFF,TGTGCCAGTTCCAGGCGGGGGGCCACTGAAGCTTTCTTT,TRBV19,-,-,TRBJ1-1
CASSIQPGYYEQYF,TGTGCCAGCAGCATACAACCGGGTTACTACGAGCAGTACTTC,TRBV11-3,-,-,TRBJ2-7
CASSSTANSPLHF,TGTGCCAGCAGTTCCACTGCGAATTCACCCCTCCACTTT,TRBV27,-,-,TRBJ1-6
CAWSGRSMSSYNSPLHF,TGTGCCTGGAGTGGCCGCTCGATGAGCTCCTATAATTCACCCCTCCACTTT,TRBV30,-,-,TRBJ1-6
CASSIGQGRDSPLHF,TGTGCCAGTAGTATAGGACAGGGCAGGGATTCACCCCTCCACTTT,TRBV19,-,TRBD1,TRBJ1-6
CASSQSLGGTYEQYF,TGTGCCAGCAGCCAAAGCTTGGGCGGGACCTACGAGCAGTACTTC,TRBV14,-,-,TRBJ2-7
CASSQTGATGQPQHF,TGTGCCAGCAGCCAGACAGGGGCGACGGGTCAGCCCCAGCATTTT,TRBV7-3,-,TRBD1,TRBJ1-5
CASSQDSGTGELFF,TGCGCCAGCAGCCAAGACTCAGGCACCGGGGAGCTGTTTTTT,TRBV4-3,-,-,TRBJ2-2
CASSQDRDLVSGNEQFF,TGTGCCAGCAGCCAAGATAGAGATTTAGTTTCGGGCAATGAGCAGTTCTTC,TRBV4-2,-,-,TRBJ2-1
CASSVSPWKTGTGFYNEQFF,TGTGCCAGCAGCGTCTCACCGTGGAAAACAGGGACAGGATTCTACAATGAGCAGTTCTTC,TRBV9,-,TRBD1,TRBJ2-1
CASSNPGQGKDSPLHF,TGTGCCAGTAGTAACCCCGGACAGGGAAAGGATTCACCCCTCCACTTT,TRBV19,few,TRBD1,TRBJ1-6
CASSLSGFGAFF,TGTGCCAGCAGCTTATCGGGTTTCGGAGCTTTCTTT,TRBV7-9,-,-,TRBJ1-1
CASSSYSLAGEGEQFF,TGTGCCAGCAGTTCCTATTCCCTAGCGGGAGAGGGTGAGCAGTTCTTC,TRBV28,-,TRBD2,TRBJ2-1
CASSVQETQYF,TGTGCCAGCAGTGTCCAGGAGACCCAGTACTTC,TRBV2,-,-,TRBJ2-5
CASSLGIAEPIFEQFF,TGCGCCAGCAGCCTAGGGATAGCGGAGCCTATCTTTGAGCAGTTCTTC,TRBV4-3,-,-,TRBJ2-1
CASSLGQGGNEQFF,TGTGCCAGCAGTTTGGGACAGGGGGGCAATGAGCAGTTCTTC,TRBV6-6,-,TRBD1,TRBJ2-1
CASSVAREREQFF,TGTGCCAGCAGCGTGGCTCGGGAGCGGGAGCAGTTCTTC,TRBV9,-,-,TRBJ2-1
CASSPKGDADTQYF,TGTGCCAGCTCACCTAAGGGGGATGCAGATACGCAGTATTTT,TRBV18,-,-,TRBJ2-3
CASGGPRGQPQHF,TGTGCCAGCGGGGGCCCTCGGGGTCAGCCCCAGCATTTT,TRBV7-6,-,-,TRBJ1-5
CASSVSGTGGNTIYF,TGTGCCAGCAGCGTGTCCGGGACAGGTGGAAACACCATATATTTT,TRBV9,-,TRBD1,TRBJ1-3
CASSYSNTGGEDF,TGTGCCAGCAGTTACTCTAACACAGGGGGCGAAGATTTT,TRBV6-6,-,TRBD1,TRBJ1-5
CATSRTALEGYTF,TGTGCCACCAGCCGGACAGCCTTAGAGGGCTACACCTTC,TRBV15,once,-,TRBJ1-2
CASSEGGLAGVEQYF,TGTGCCAGCAGTGAAGGGGGACTAGCGGGAGTGGAGCAGTACTTC,TRBV2,-,TRBD2,TRBJ2-7
CASSRQGSDEQFF,TGTGCCAGCAGTCGACAGGGGTCCGATGAGCAGTTCTTC,TRBV27,-,TRBD1,TRBJ2-1
CASSLDMGAWNEQFF,TGTGCCAGCAGCTTAGATATGGGGGCTTGGAATGAGCAGTTCTTC,TRBV11-2,-,-,TRBJ2-1
CASSPPLAGGTAQYF,TGTGCCAGCAGCCCTCCTCTAGCGGGGGGGACAGCTCAGTACTTC,TRBV4-2,-,TRBD2,TRBJ2-4
CASSEKVGGVSEQYF,TGTGCCAGCAGTGAGAAGGTGGGAGGAGTATCCGAGCAGTACTTC,TRBV6-1,-,-,TRBJ2-7
CASNSRDIRSPLHF,TGTGCCAGCAACTCACGGGACATTCGTTCACCCCTCCACTTT,TRBV6-6,-,-,TRBJ1-6
CASSSTGWNEQFF,TGTGCCAGCAGCTCGACAGGGTGGAATGAGCAGTTCTTC,TRBV5-8,-,TRBD1,TRBJ2-1
CASSPKQDQPQHF,TGTGCCAGCTCACCGAAGCAGGATCAGCCCCAGCATTTT,TRBV18,-,-,TRBJ1-5
CASSFMAQGFGTGELFF,TGTGCCAGTAGCTTCATGGCTCAGGGGTTTGGCACCGGGGAGCTGTTTTTT,TRBV19,once,-,TRBJ2-2
CASSGTGAKNIQYF,TGTGCCAGCAGCGGGACAGGGGCCAAAAACATTCAGTACTTC,TRBV7-3,-,TRBD1,TRBJ2-4
CASSTDFQETQYF,TGTGCCAGCAGCACGGACTTCCAAGAGACCCAGTACTTC,TRBV7-2,-,-,TRBJ2-5
CASSLDNVDTDTQYF,TGCGCCAGCAGCCTCGACAACGTGGATACAGATACGCAGTATTTT,TRBV5-1,-,-,TRBJ2-3
CASSPDSYQETQYF,TGTGCCAGCAGCCCGGACAGCTACCAAGAGACCCAGTACTTC,TRBV7-2,-,-,TRBJ2-5